This T cell receptor (beta chain) came from a study of tumor-infiltrating lymphocytes in localized non-small cell lung cancer. Study findings and constraints: No T-cell fraction difference was seen between IM1 and IM2 tumors. No link was found between tumor T-cell fraction and recurrence-free survival. Not all patients were TCR sequenced, owing to tissue quantity. Each assay used a separate piece of the same tissue.

The CDR3 runs to 14 residues. Trimming stripped 1 base from V and 0 bases from J, with 3 bases between. CDR1 is SGHAT and CDR2 is FQNNGV in the germline V gene. TCRdb's table, derived via immunoSEQ multiplex PCR, lists solely in-frame clones and lacks some. The sample lists 12,000 or so clones, more than 60% seen once, with around 4.3% in the top ten. A note on this clone: The antigen remains unidentified.

The sample consisted of lung tumor tissue. The gene calls are TRBV11-2 and TRBJ1-4; D is unclear. The receptor comes from a human donor with non-small cell lung cancer. The CDR3 sequence: CASSLGTTNEKLFF. CDR3 bases: TGTGCCAGCAGCTTAGGTACAACTAATGAAAAACTGTTTTTT.